The T cell receptor beta chain under discussion was sequenced for a study of T-cell reconstitution after alpha-beta-depleted transplantation in children. The study, taken as a whole, reports: The authors attributed T-cell counts and diversity one year after transplant mostly to newly produced T cells. Reportedly, roughly two months post-transplant, alpha-beta T cells arose from several hundred expanded graft clones.

Trimming took off 5 bases at V and 3 bases at J, with 20 bases between the two ends. This CDR3 is 16 amino acids long. The germline V gene has CDR1 MNHEY and CDR2 SMNVEV (reference sequence). A note on this clonotype: Its specificity is unknown.

Construction of the TCRbeta library involved unique molecular identifiers. TCRdb re-called the PCR reads with MiXCR, one entry per CDR3 protein. The profile covers a few hundred thousand distinct CDR3 sequences, with 25% to 30% appearing a single time and 36% taken by the ten largest. This receptor was identified in a boy under three years old with Wiskott-Aldrich syndrome, due to receive a stem cell transplant. Here the sequenced sample was PBMCs, taken before TCRalphabeta/CD19-depleted stem cell transplant. This rearrangement joins TRBV27 to TRBJ2-7, with D perhaps matching TRBD1 (6 bases). For the CDR3, the DNA is TGTGCCAGCAGTACGAATACCTGGACAGTCCGCTACGAGCAGTACTTC. Its protein product is CASSTNTWTVRYEQYF.